This T cell receptor beta chain was found in a study of blood T cell repertoires in COVID-19. Germline lookup yields CDR1 KGHSH and CDR2 LQKENI. V trimming: 1 base; J trimming: 7 bases; junction bases outside the gene matches: 10. The CDR3 has 17 residues. Using immunoSEQ multiplex PCR, the repertoire was profiled, and TCRdb retains in-frame clones only, with some absent. The sample contains 30,000 to 40,000 clones, over 70% of which appear only once. The specimen was peripheral blood. J is TRBJ1-4 and V is TRBV18, with TRBD1 identical over 9 bases. This clonotype was obtained from a man in his sixties or seventies with COVID-19, enrolled during active disease. The CDR3 region has the DNA TGTGCCAGCTCACCACGGACAGGGGATCTTGTAAGTGAAAAACTGTTTTTT. It yields the protein CASSPRTGDLVSEKLFF.